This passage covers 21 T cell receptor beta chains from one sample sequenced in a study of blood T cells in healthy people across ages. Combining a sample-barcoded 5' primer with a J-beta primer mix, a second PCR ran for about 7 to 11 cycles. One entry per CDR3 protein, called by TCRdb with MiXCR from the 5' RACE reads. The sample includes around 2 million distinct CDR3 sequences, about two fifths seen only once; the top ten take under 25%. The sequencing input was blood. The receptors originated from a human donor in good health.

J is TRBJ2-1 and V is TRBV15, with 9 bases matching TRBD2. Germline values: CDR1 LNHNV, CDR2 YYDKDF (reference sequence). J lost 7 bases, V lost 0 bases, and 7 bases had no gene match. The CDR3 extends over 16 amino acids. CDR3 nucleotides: TGTGCCACCAGCAGAGATGTCGCGGGGGGGCCGAATGAGCAGTTCTTC. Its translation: CATSRDVAGGPNEQFF.

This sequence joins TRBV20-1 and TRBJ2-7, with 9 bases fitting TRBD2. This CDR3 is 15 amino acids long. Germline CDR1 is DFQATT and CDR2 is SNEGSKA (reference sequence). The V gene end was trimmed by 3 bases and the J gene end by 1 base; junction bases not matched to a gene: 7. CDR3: CSARSGRGGSYEQYF. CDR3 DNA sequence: TGCAGTGCTAGGTCCGGGCGGGGGGGATCCTACGAGCAGTACTTC.

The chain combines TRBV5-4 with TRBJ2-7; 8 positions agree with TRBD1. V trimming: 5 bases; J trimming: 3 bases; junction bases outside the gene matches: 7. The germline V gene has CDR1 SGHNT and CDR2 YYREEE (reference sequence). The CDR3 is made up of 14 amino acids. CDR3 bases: TGTGCCAGCAGATCGCCAGGACAGGGCTACGAGCAGTACTTC. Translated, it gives CASRSPGQGYEQYF.

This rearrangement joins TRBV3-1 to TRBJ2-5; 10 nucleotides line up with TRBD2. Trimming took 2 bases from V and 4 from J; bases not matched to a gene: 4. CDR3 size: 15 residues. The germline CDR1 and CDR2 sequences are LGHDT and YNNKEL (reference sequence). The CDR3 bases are TGTGCCAGCAGCCAACAACTAGCGGGGCGAGAGACCCAGTACTTC. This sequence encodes CASSQQLAGRETQYF.

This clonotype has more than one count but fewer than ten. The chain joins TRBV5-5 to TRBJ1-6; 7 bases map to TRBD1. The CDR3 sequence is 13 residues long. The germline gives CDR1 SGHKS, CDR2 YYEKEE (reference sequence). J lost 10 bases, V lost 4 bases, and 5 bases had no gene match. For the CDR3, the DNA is TGTGCCAGCAGCCAGGGACAGCCATCACCCCTCCACTTT. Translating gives CASSQGQPSPLHF.

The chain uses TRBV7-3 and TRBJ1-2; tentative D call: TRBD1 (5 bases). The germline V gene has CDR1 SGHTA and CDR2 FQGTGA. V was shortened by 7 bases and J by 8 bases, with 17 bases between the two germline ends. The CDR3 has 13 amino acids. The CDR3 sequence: CASTGTPGRGYTF. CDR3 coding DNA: TGTGCCAGCACGGGGACCCCGGGCAGGGGCTACACCTTC.

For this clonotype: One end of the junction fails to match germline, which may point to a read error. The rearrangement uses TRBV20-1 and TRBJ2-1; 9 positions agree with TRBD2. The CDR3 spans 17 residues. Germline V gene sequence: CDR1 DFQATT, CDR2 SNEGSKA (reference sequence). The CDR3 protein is CSARDLGGGALYNGQFF. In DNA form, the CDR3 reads TGCAGTGCTAGAGATCTGGGCGGGGGGGCGCTTTACAATGGGCAGTTCTTC.

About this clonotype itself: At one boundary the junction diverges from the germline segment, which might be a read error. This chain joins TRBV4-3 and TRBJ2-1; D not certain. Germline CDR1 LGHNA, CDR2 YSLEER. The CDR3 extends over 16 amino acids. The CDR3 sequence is CASSQETISSYNERFF. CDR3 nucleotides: TGCGCCAGCAGCCAAGAAACCATAAGCTCCTACAATGAGCGGTTCTTC.

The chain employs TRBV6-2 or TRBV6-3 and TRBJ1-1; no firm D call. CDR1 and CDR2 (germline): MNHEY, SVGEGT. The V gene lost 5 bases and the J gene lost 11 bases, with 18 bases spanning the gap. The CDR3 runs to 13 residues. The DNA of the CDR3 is TGTGCCAGCAGTCTACCCTCTCGTTTGAATGCTTTCTTT. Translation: CASSLPSRLNAFF.

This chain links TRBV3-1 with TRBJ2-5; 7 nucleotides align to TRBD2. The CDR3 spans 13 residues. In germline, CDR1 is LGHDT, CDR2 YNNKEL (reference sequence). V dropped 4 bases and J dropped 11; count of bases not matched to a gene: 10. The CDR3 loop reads CASSLVQRGEQYF. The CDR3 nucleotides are TGTGCCAGCAGCCTCGTCCAGCGGGGTGAGCAGTACTTC.

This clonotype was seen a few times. The chain's CDR3 is CSAYTSNQPQHF. The CDR3 DNA reads as TGCAGTGCTTATACAAGCAATCAGCCCCAGCATTTT. This chain links TRBV20-1 with TRBJ1-5; D is unclear. Germline CDR1 reads DFQATT; CDR2 reads SNEGSKA (reference sequence). The CDR3 extends over 12 amino acids. Trimming shortened V by 5 bases and J by 1 base, and 6 bases separated the two germline ends.

The CDR3 nucleotides are TGTGCCAGCAGTTACTCTCACTTAAACACTGAAGCTTTCTTT. As protein: CASSYSHLNTEAFF. This sequence joins TRBV6-6 and TRBJ1-1; D unclear. Germline-derived CDR1 and CDR2 are MNHNY and SVGAGI (reference sequence). This CDR3 has 14 amino acids. Trimming shortened V by 0 bases and J by 2 bases, and 7 bases separated the two germline ends.

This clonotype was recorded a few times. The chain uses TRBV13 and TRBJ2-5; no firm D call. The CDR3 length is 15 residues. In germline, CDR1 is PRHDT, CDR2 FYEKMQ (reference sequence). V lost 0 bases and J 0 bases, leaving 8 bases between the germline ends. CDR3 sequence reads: CASSLGSPYQETQYF. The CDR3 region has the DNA TGTGCCAGCAGCTTAGGCAGCCCGTACCAAGAGACCCAGTACTTC.

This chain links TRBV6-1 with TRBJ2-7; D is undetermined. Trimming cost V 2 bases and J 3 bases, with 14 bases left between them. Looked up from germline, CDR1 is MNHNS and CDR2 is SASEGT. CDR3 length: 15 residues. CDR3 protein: CASSEIPGLSYEQYF. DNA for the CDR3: TGTGCCAGCAGTGAAATCCCCGGTCTGAGCTACGAGCAGTACTTC.

The CDR3 DNA follows: TGTGCCACCCGGAGGGGGGAGACCCAGTACTTC. Protein: CATRRGETQYF. The chain joins TRBV27 to TRBJ2-5; D may be TRBD1 or TRBD2 (6 bases each). Trimming removed 10 bases at V and 5 bases at J, with 11 bases between. From germline, CDR1 is MNHEY and CDR2 SMNVEV (reference sequence). There are 11 residues in the CDR3.

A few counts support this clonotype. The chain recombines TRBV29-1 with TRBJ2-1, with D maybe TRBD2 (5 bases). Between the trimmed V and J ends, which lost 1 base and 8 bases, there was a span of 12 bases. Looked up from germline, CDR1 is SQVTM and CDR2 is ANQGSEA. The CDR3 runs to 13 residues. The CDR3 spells CSVEVSGNDEQFF. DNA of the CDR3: TGCAGCGTTGAAGTATCGGGGAATGATGAGCAGTTCTTC.

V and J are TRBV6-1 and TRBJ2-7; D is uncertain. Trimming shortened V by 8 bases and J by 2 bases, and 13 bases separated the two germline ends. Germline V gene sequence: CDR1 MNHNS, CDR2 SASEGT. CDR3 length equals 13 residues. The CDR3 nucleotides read TGTGCCAGCCCGAAAGATTGGACCTACGAGCAGTACTTC. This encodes CASPKDWTYEQYF.

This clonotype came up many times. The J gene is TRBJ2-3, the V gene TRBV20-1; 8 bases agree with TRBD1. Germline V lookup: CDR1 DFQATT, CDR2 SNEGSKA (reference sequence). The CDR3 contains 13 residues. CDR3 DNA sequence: TGCAGCGCCGGACAGGGTAGCACAGATACGCAGTATTTT. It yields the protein CSAGQGSTDTQYF.

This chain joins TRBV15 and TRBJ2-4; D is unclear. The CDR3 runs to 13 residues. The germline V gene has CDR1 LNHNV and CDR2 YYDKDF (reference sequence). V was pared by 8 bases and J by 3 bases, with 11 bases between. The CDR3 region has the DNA TGTGCCACCCTACGGAAGGGCAAAAACATTCAGTACTTC. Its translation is CATLRKGKNIQYF.

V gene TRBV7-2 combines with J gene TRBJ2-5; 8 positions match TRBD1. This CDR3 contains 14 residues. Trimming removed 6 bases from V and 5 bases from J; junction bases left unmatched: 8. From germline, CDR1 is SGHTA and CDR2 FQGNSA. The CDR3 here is CASRRQGADETQYF. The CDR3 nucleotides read TGTGCCAGCAGGCGGCAGGGGGCGGATGAGACCCAGTACTTC.

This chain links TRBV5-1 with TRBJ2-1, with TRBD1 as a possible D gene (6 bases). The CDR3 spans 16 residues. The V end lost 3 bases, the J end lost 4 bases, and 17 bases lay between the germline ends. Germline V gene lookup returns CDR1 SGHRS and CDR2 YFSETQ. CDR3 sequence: CASSSVQGWKYNEQFF. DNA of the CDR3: TGCGCCAGCAGCTCAGTACAGGGTTGGAAATACAATGAGCAGTTCTTC.